One sample yielded the 5 T cell receptor beta chains listed below, sequenced in a study of shared clonotypes between healthy human individuals. CD45RO negativity and positive selection for CCR7 defined naive CD8 cells, a population that excluded terminally differentiated effector memory CD45RA+ cells. Sequencing used immunoSEQ multiplex PCR; TCRdb keeps in-frame clones, though not all of them. Of about 2.2 million clones in the sample, over 85% were seen once. Specimen: naive CD8+ T cells from PBMCs. These receptors all stem from a man aged 18 to 35 in good health. Some clones in this sample may be carry-over from other donors' samples.

The chain combines TRBV27 with TRBJ1-1; D is uncertain. The CDR3 loop spans 13 amino acids. Germline CDR1 reads MNHEY; CDR2 reads SMNVEV (reference sequence). The germline V and J ends were trimmed by 8 bases and 0 bases, with 10 bases remaining between them. The CDR3 loop reads CASATVMNTEAFF. In nucleotides, the CDR3 is TGTGCCAGCGCCACAGTGATGAACACTGAAGCTTTCTTT.

This clone has just one count. This chain links TRBV10-3 with TRBJ2-4, with D possibly matching TRBD2 (7 bases). This CDR3 region has 15 residues. The ends were cut back, 10 bases at V and 3 bases at J, with 19 bases in the middle. The germline gives CDR1 ENHRY, CDR2 SYGVKD. CDR3 amino acids: CATRGANLGKNIQYF. DNA for the CDR3: TGTGCCACCCGGGGGGCAAACCTAGGCAAAAACATTCAGTACTTC.

The J gene is TRBJ2-5, the V gene TRBV7-9, with D possibly matching TRBD2 (5 bases). The ends were cut back, 11 bases at V and 3 bases at J, with 16 bases in the middle. CDR1 is SEHNR, CDR2 FQNEAQ, per germline (reference sequence). This CDR3 contains 13 residues. CDR3 DNA: TGTGCCGGAGGCGCAGGTTTGAAAGAGACCCAGTACTTC. Its protein product is CAGGAGLKETQYF.

This sequence joins TRBV27 and TRBJ1-4; a possible D gene is TRBD1 (5 bases). CDR3 length equals 15 residues. CDR1 and CDR2 from the germline V gene are MNHEY and SMNVEV (reference sequence). V was pared by 3 bases and J by 12 bases, with 20 bases between. In DNA, the CDR3 is TGTGCCAGCAGTTTCCAGGGTGGGGAATACATAGAACTGTTTTTT. The encoded protein is CASSFQGGEYIELFF.

The V and J genes are TRBV19 and TRBJ1-5; D gene uncertain. The germline CDR1 and CDR2 sequences are LNHDA and SQIVND (reference sequence). The germline V and J ends were trimmed by 4 bases and 6 bases, with 13 bases remaining between them. The CDR3 has 14 amino acids. CDR3 bases: TGTGCCAGTAGTACCCACCCCTCTTTTCAGCCCCAGCATTTT. Protein product: CASSTHPSFQPQHF.